Presented here are 22 T cell receptor beta chains from one specimen sequenced in a study of T-cell reconstitution after alpha-beta-depleted transplantation in children. The authors prepared the TCRbeta library with unique molecular identifiers. TCRdb called the PCR reads again in MiXCR, with one record for every CDR3 protein. Of over 85,000 distinct CDR3 sequences listed, about 6.8% are singletons. Sequencing was performed on PBMCs, taken before TCRalphabeta/CD19-depleted stem cell transplant. These receptors came from a boy between 2 and 10 years old with acute lymphoblastic leukemia, due to receive a stem cell transplant.

This clonotype was detected ten times or more. The rearrangement uses TRBV6-5 and TRBJ2-5; TRBD2 aligns across 8 bases. V gave up 2 bases and J gave up 2 bases; unmatched junction bases: 4. CDR1 and CDR2 from the germline V gene are MNHEY and SVGAGI. This CDR3 has 15 amino acids. The CDR3 bases are TGTGCCAGCAGTTACATAACGGGGGGGCAAGAGACCCAGTACTTC. It yields the protein CASSYITGGQETQYF.

Regarding this clonotype: The germline gene is not matched at one end of the junction; a read error may be the cause. The chain combines TRBV7-2 with TRBJ2-7; maybe TRBD1 (6 bases). The CDR3 loop spans 13 amino acids. The V gene's germline CDR1 is SGHTA and CDR2 FQGNSA. This CDR3 is CAISLELQGWQNF. CDR3 nucleotides: TGTGCCATCAGCTTAGAATTACAGGGATGGCAAAACTTC.

This clonotype was counted at least ten times. The chain's CDR3 is CASSLPGGSYNEQFF. For the CDR3, the DNA is TGTGCCAGCAGTTTACCGGGGGGCTCCTACAATGAGCAGTTCTTC. V is TRBV28 and J is TRBJ2-1; TRBD2 aligns across 7 bases. CDR1 and CDR2 (germline): MDHEN, SYDVKM. V shed 2 bases and J 0 bases; nucleotides not matched to a gene: 1. The CDR3 runs to 15 residues.

This clonotype was seen at least ten times. J is TRBJ2-5 and V is TRBV5-1; 9 bases map to TRBD1. With 5 bases clipped from V and 2 bases from J, the junction kept 10 bases outside the gene matches. This CDR3 region has 16 residues. Germline V gene lookup returns CDR1 SGHRS and CDR2 YFSETQ. CDR3 nucleotides: TGCGCCAGCAGTCTGTTAGGGACAGGGCGACAAGAGACCCAGTACTTC. The encoded protein is CASSLLGTGRQETQYF.

This clonotype was observed many times. This chain connects TRBV29-1 to TRBJ2-3; D gene unclear. The length of the CDR3 is 15 residues. CDR1 SQVTM and CDR2 ANQGSEA come from the germline V gene. Trimming took 5 bases from V and 2 from J, leaving 17 bases between them. In nucleotides, the CDR3 is TGCAGCGTTCGGAACTCAGCGATTCACACAGATACGCAGTATTTT. Encoded protein: CSVRNSAIHTDTQYF.

This clonotype was counted only a few times. The gene calls are TRBV28 and TRBJ2-7; TRBD2 might be the D (7 bases). CDR1 and CDR2 (germline): MDHEN, SYDVKM. V was trimmed by 5 bases and J by 0 bases, leaving 11 bases between them. The CDR3 extends over 14 amino acids. The CDR3 loop reads CASSRRGHSYEQYF. CDR3 coding DNA: TGTGCCAGCAGTAGGCGGGGGCACTCCTACGAGCAGTACTTC.

The V call is TRBV9, the J call TRBJ2-1; 13 bases align to TRBD2. Germline V gene data show CDR1 as SGDLS and CDR2 as YYNGEE. This CDR3 has 18 residues. Losses at the gene ends were 3 bases for V and 1 base for J; bases not matched to a gene: 7. For the CDR3, the DNA is TGTGCCAGCAGCGGGAGGACTAGCGGGGGCTATTCCTACAATGAGCAGTTCTTC. Amino acids: CASSGRTSGGYSYNEQFF.

By share, this clonotype ranks as large. The chain employs TRBV3-1 and TRBJ2-7; D unclear. Trimming cost V 4 bases and J 6 bases, with 16 bases left between them. CDR3 size: 14 residues. The germline CDR1 and CDR2 sequences are LGHDT and YNNKEL (reference sequence). This chain's CDR3 is CASSPSGLFSEQYF. CDR3 in DNA: TGTGCCAGCAGCCCCTCTGGGCTTTTCTCCGAGCAGTACTTC.

The chain uses TRBV7-2 and TRBJ2-1, with TRBD1 identical over 7 bases. V shed 1 base and J 8 bases; nucleotides not matched to a gene: 11. The CDR3 spans 16 residues. Germline V gene data show CDR1 as SGHTA and CDR2 as FQGNSA. CDR3 sequence: CASSLVGQGQGDEQFF. As DNA, the CDR3 is TGTGCCAGCAGCTTAGTGGGGCAGGGGCAGGGGGATGAGCAGTTCTTC.

Note on this clonotype: Here the CDR3 omits its conserved ending phenylalanine or tryptophan, so a read error is the likely source. In DNA form, the CDR3 reads TGTGCCAGCAGTTACGGTGTCTCAGGCGAGACCCAGTACTAC. It translates to CASSYGVSGETQYY. The chain combines TRBV6-5 with TRBJ2-5; unclear D gene. The length of the CDR3 is 14 residues. The ends were cut back, 2 bases at V and 5 bases at J, with 12 bases in the middle. Germline-derived CDR1 and CDR2 are MNHEY and SVGAGI.

This clonotype was seen only a few times. V gene TRBV12-3 or TRBV12-4 combines with J gene TRBJ1-6, with TRBD1 matching over 7 bases. This CDR3 is 15 amino acids long. V dropped 5 bases and J dropped 0; count of bases not matched to a gene: 1. The CDR3, as DNA: TGTGCCAGCAGTGCAGGGGGCTCCTATAATTCACCCCTCCACTTT. It specifies CASSAGGSYNSPLHF.

There are a few counts of this clonotype. The chain recombines TRBV5-1 with TRBJ2-3; D gene ambiguous. The length of the CDR3 is 16 residues. Germline V lookup: CDR1 SGHRS, CDR2 YFSETQ. The V and J ends lost 0 bases and 2 bases respectively, with 13 bases between them. The CDR3 here is CASSLAKLADTDTQYF. In nucleotides, the CDR3 is TGCGCCAGCAGCTTGGCCAAGTTGGCTGACACAGATACGCAGTATTTT.

This clonotype was counted at least ten times. This rearrangement joins TRBV7-9 to TRBJ1-2; no clear D gene. V was shortened by 1 base and J by 4 bases, with 10 bases between the two germline ends. Germline-derived CDR1 and CDR2 are SEHNR and FQNEAQ (reference sequence). CDR3 length: 14 amino acids. This CDR3 is CASSLEDGFYGYTF. The CDR3 DNA reads as TGTGCCAGCAGCTTAGAGGACGGCTTCTATGGCTACACCTTC.

This clonotype occurred many times. The chain joins TRBV7-2 to TRBJ2-1; D is possibly TRBD2 (6 bases). This CDR3 comprises 17 residues. The germline V gene encodes CDR1 SGHTA and CDR2 FQGNSA. V lost 5 bases and J 1 base, leaving 18 bases between the germline ends. CDR3 nucleotides: TGTGCCAGCAGCCCGCGTTTAGGGCGGGGTTCCTACAATGAGCAGTTCTTC. Protein product: CASSPRLGRGSYNEQFF.

The CDR3 loop reads CATSDDPSGGVFYYEQYF. DNA for the CDR3: TGTGCCACCAGTGATGACCCCAGCGGGGGGGTTTTCTATTACGAGCAGTACTTC. The rearrangement joins TRBV24-1 to TRBJ2-7; the match to TRBD2 covers 10 bases. In germline, CDR1 is KGHDR, CDR2 SFDVKD. V lost 3 bases to trimming and J lost 4 bases; unmatched junction nucleotides: 14. The CDR3 length is 18 residues.

This clonotype was seen more than once but under ten times. The genes are TRBV6-1 and TRBJ2-2; 7 positions match TRBD1. This CDR3 spans 16 amino acids. Germline V gene lookup returns CDR1 MNHNS and CDR2 SASEGT. Trimming took 8 bases from V and 4 from J; bases not matched to a gene: 13. CDR3 sequence (DNA): TGTGCCAGCTGCCCCCACCGGGACAGCTTCACCGGGGAGCTGTTTTTT. Translation: CASCPHRDSFTGELFF.

This chain uses TRBV9 with TRBJ2-7; 7 bases match TRBD1. CDR1 and CDR2 from the germline V gene are SGDLS and YYNGEE. V lost 1 base, J lost 2 bases, and 3 bases stayed unmatched. There are 14 residues in the CDR3. CDR3: CASSVQGDPYEQYF. CDR3 DNA sequence: TGTGCCAGCAGCGTACAGGGGGATCCCTACGAGCAGTACTTC.

This clonotype showed up just a few times. The genes are TRBV7-9 and TRBJ1-5; possibly TRBD1 for D (5 bases). The V gene's germline CDR1 is SEHNR and CDR2 FQNEAQ (reference sequence). Trimming took off 7 bases at V and 5 bases at J, with 12 bases between the two ends. The CDR3 is 13 residues long. The CDR3 sequence: CASTWGGDQPQHF. Here the CDR3 DNA reads TGTGCCAGCACCTGGGGCGGCGATCAGCCCCAGCATTTT.

The chain links TRBV7-2 to TRBJ2-1, with D possibly being TRBD1 or TRBD2 (6 bases each). Trimming pared 4 bases from V and 6 bases from J, leaving 19 bases between. Germline V CDR1 and CDR2: SGHTA, FQGNSA. The CDR3 has 16 amino acids. This CDR3 is CASSSHRVGGPNEQFF. In DNA form, the CDR3 reads TGTGCCAGCAGCTCCCATCGTGTGGGGGGCCCCAATGAGCAGTTCTTC.

At least ten counts were recorded for this clonotype. Written as DNA, the CDR3 is TGCGCCAGCAGCTTGGCGGCAGGGGGGACTGAAGCTTTCTTT. Translation: CASSLAAGGTEAFF. The chain links TRBV5-1 to TRBJ1-1; 7 bases map to TRBD1. V lost 0 bases to trimming and J lost 5 bases; unmatched junction nucleotides: 4. Germline lookup yields CDR1 SGHRS and CDR2 YFSETQ. This CDR3 comprises 14 residues. The complete variable domain, with remaining parts taken from reference TRBV5-1 and TRBJ1-1, reads KAGVTQTPRYLIKTRGQQVTLSCSPISGHRSVSWYQQTPGQGLQFLFEYFSETQRNKGNFPGRFSGRQFSNSRSEMNVSTLELGDSALYLCASSLAAGGTEAFFGQGTRLTVV.

This clonotype was found many times. This chain links TRBV10-3 with TRBJ2-3, with TRBD1 matching 7 bases. J gave up 0 bases and V 4 bases, and 1 base lay outside the gene matches. CDR1 is ENHRY and CDR2 is SYGVKD in the germline V gene. There are 14 residues in the CDR3. CDR3 sequence reads: CAISGDSSTDTQYF. CDR3 nucleotides: TGTGCCATCAGTGGGGACAGTAGCACAGATACGCAGTATTTT.

Many counts were recorded for this clonotype. The rearrangement joins TRBV29-1 to TRBJ2-7; D tentatively reads TRBD1 or TRBD2 (6 bases each). This CDR3 region has 12 residues. Trimming pared 6 bases from V and 6 bases from J, leaving 15 bases between. CDR1 and CDR2 (germline): SQVTM, ANQGSEA. CDR3 nucleotide sequence: TGCAGCGTGGAGGGGGATAATTCCGAGCAGTACTTC. Protein product: CSVEGDNSEQYF.